These 6 T cell receptor beta chains were sequenced from one sample in a study of identical twins (dated by TCRdb to about 2016). Library construction relied on 5' RACE. Sequenced on an Illumina HiSeq 2000. Through fastp at Q25 and MiXCR, TCRdb rebuilt clones from the public reads, retaining in-frame beta chains. Rows matching on CDR3 protein sequence are summarized as one entry with the most common DNA and genes. The sample records about 660,000 distinct CDR3 sequences, around 8.3% of which are singletons. Approximately 0.96% of the sample belongs to the ten largest clones. The same sample was also studied in work on yellow fever vaccine responses in identical twins.

Material: PBMCs. The receptors stem from a woman between 18 and 30 years old in good health.

This clonotype showed up many times. The chain is built from TRBV11-2 and TRBJ2-5; D unresolved. Trimming pared 5 bases from V and 0 bases from J, leaving 7 bases between. This CDR3 is built from 13 residues. Germline CDR1 SGHAT, CDR2 FQNNGV. This CDR3 reads CASSVGYQETQYF. CDR3 nucleotides: TGTGCCAGCAGCGTTGGGTACCAAGAGACCCAGTACTTC.

This clonotype was found a few times. The rearrangement uses TRBV20-1 and TRBJ2-7; D assignment may be TRBD1 or TRBD2 (5 bases each). CDR1 and CDR2 (germline): DFQATT, SNEGSKA (reference sequence). The CDR3 runs 15 residues. V dropped 0 bases and J dropped 0 bases, with 12 bases sitting between them. The CDR3 sequence is CSARDLGRTSYEQYF. The CDR3 region has the DNA TGCAGTGCTAGAGATTTGGGACGGACCTCCTACGAGCAGTACTTC.

This clonotype was counted ten times or more. This chain connects TRBV4-3 to TRBJ2-1; D is uncertain. CDR1 LGHNA and CDR2 YSLEER come from the germline V gene. Trimming pared 0 bases from V and 7 bases from J, leaving 10 bases between. The CDR3 extends over 14 amino acids. DNA of the CDR3: TGCGCCAGCAGCCAAGAACTTCTTCGGAATGAGCAGTTCTTC. Protein product: CASSQELLRNEQFF.

Here the CDR3 DNA reads TGTGCCAGCAGACCCGGGACTTTCAACACCGGGGAGCTGTTTTTT. Its translation is CASRPGTFNTGELFF. The V and J genes are TRBV25-1 and TRBJ2-2, with a weak D call TRBD2 (6 bases). V lost 6 bases and J 2 bases, leaving 13 bases between the germline ends. The CDR3 has 15 residues. Germline V lookup: CDR1 MGHDK, CDR2 SYGVNS.

The chain has TRBV7-2 and TRBJ2-1, with D unclear. Trimming removed 2 bases from V and 2 bases from J, with 10 bases in between. The CDR3 extends over 15 amino acids. Germline assignment: CDR1 SGHTA and CDR2 FQGNSA. The CDR3 nucleotides are TGTGCCAGCAGCTTAATAGCCGACGCCTACAATGAGCAGTTCTTC. Protein product: CASSLIADAYNEQFF.

This clonotype showed up many times. The chain couples TRBV10-3 to TRBJ2-3, with D uncertain. This CDR3 is built from 14 residues. Trimming cost V 3 bases and J 2 bases, with 9 bases left between them. Germline V lookup: CDR1 ENHRY, CDR2 SYGVKD. DNA of the CDR3: TGTGCCATCAGTGACGTTCCCAACACAGATACGCAGTATTTT. Translated, it gives CAISDVPNTDTQYF.